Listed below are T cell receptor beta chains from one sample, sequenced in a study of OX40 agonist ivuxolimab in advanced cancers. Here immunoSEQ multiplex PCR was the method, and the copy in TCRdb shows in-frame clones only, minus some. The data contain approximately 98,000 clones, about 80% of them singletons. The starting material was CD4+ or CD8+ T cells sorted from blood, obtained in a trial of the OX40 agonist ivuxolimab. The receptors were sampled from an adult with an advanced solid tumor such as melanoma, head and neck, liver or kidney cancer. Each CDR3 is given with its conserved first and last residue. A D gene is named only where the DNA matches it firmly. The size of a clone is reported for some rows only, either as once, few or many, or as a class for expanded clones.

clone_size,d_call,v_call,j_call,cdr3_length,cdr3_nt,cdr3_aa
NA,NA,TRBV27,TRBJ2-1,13,TGTGCCAGCAGTTTATCGGCCTACAATGAGCAGTTCTTC,CASSLSAYNEQFF
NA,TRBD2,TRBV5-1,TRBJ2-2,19,TGCGCCAGCAGCTTGATGTCTAGCGGGAGAAGTACGAACACCGGGGAGCTGTTTTTT,CASSLMSSGRSTNTGELFF
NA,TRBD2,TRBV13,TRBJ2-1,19,TGTGCCAGCAGCCAGGGACTAGCGGACAAGGGGGTTTATTACAATGAGCAGTTCTTC,CASSQGLADKGVYYNEQFF
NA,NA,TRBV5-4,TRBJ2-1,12,TGTGCCAGCAGCTTACAGGGTAATGAGCAGTTCTTC,CASSLQGNEQFF
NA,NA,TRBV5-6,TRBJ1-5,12,TGTGCCAGCAGCTTGGGGGACCAGCCCCAGCATTTT,CASSLGDQPQHF
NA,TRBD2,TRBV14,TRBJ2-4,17,TGTGCCAGCAGCCGGTACGCGGGAGGGCAAGCCAAAAACATTCAGTACTTC,CASSRYAGGQAKNIQYF
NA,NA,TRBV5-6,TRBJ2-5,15,TGTGCCAGCAGTCCTCTAGAGAAAAAAGGAGAGACCCAGTACTTC,CASSPLEKKGETQYF
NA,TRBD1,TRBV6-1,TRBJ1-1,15,TGTGCCAGCAGTGCCGGGGTATCGAGGGACAGCAAAGCTTTCTTT,CASSAGVSRDSKAFF
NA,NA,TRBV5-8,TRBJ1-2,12,TGTGCCAGCAGCTTATACATTTATGGCTACACCTTC,CASSLYIYGYTF
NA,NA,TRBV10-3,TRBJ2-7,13,TGTGCCATCGGGGATAGCAACTCCTACGAGCAGTACTTC,CAIGDSNSYEQYF
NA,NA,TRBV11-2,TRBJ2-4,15,TGTGCCAGCAGCTTGACAGGAGGAGCCAAAAACATTCAGTACTTC,CASSLTGGAKNIQYF
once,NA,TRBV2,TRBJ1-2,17,TGTGCCAGCTTGACATTGGACATAACTCTCCCCCCCTATGGCTACACCTTC,CASLTLDITLPPYGYTF
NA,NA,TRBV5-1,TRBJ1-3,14,TGCGCCAGCAGCTTAGAAGTGGGGATAAACACCATATATTTT,CASSLEVGINTIYF
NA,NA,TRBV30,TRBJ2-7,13,TGTGCCTGTTTTTTCGGCGACACCTACGAGCAGTACTTC,CACFFGDTYEQYF
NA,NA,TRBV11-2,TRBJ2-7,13,TGTGCCAGCAGCTTTGGACAGACCTACGAGCAGTACTTC,CASSFGQTYEQYF
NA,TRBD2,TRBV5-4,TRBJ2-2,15,TGTGCCAGCAGCTTGGCAGCGGGAGGCCCCGGGGAGCTGTTTTTT,CASSLAAGGPGELFF
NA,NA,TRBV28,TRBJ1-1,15,TGTGCCAGCAGTTTCCGGACTGCCCTTAGGACTGAAGCTTTCTTT,CASSFRTALRTEAFF
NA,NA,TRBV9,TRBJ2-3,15,TGTGCCAGCAGTTCCGGTATGGGCGGCACAGATACGCAGTATTTT,CASSSGMGGTDTQYF
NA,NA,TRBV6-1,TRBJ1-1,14,TGTGCCAGCAGTCGACAGGCCATGAACACTGAAGCTTTCTTT,CASSRQAMNTEAFF
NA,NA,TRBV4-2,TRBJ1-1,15,TGTGCCAGCAGCCAAGAATTGGGTCAAAACACTGAAGCTTTCTTT,CASSQELGQNTEAFF
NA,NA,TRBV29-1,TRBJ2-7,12,TGCAGCGTTGCTCAGGGGATGGGCGAGCAGTACTTC,CSVAQGMGEQYF
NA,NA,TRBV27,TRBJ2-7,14,TGTGCCAGCAGTTCACCGGGACAACCCTACGAGCAGTACTTC,CASSSPGQPYEQYF
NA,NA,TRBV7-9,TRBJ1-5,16,TGTGCCAGCAGCTCCCCAGGGGCAAATGAGAATCAGCCCCAGCATTTT,CASSSPGANENQPQHF
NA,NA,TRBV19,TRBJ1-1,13,TGTGCCAGTAGTTCTGGCGGGAACACTGAAGCTTTCTTT,CASSSGGNTEAFF